The 30 T cell receptor beta chains in this list originate from one sample, sequenced in a study of blood T cells in healthy people across ages. PCR was performed a second time for 7 to 11 cycles using a sample-barcoded 5' primer and a J-beta primer mix. Using its own MiXCR run on the 5' RACE reads, TCRdb lists one record per CDR3 protein. The sample lists about 800,000 distinct CDR3 sequences, approximately 25% occurring once. These same data were also listed under a study on T cells of mothers and their children.

Sequences were obtained from blood. The source is a boy aged 10-17 years in good health.

The chain has TRBV7-9 and TRBJ2-5, with 11 bases lining up with TRBD2. The germline gives CDR1 SEHNR, CDR2 FQNEAQ (reference sequence). This CDR3 region has 16 residues. J gave up 0 bases and V 5 bases, and 5 bases lay outside the gene matches. The CDR3 nucleotides read TGTGCCAGCAGCCGAGAACTAGCGGGGGACCAAGAGACCCAGTACTTC. This codes for CASSRELAGDQETQYF.

This clonotype was seen at least ten times. The chain couples TRBV7-2 to TRBJ1-1; TRBD1 matches at 7 bases. The CDR3 extends over 17 amino acids. Germline assignment: CDR1 SGHTA and CDR2 FQGNSA. J lost 3 bases, V lost 5 bases, and 15 bases had no gene match. The CDR3 spells CASSGGLTGVHHTEAFF. The CDR3 DNA sequence: TGTGCCAGCAGCGGGGGACTTACAGGGGTCCACCACACTGAAGCTTTCTTT.

This clonotype was observed a single time. In DNA form, the CDR3 reads TGTGCCAGCAGTGAAGCGGAGGGGACCGAGACCCAGTACTTC. Translated: CASSEAEGTETQYF. The V gene is TRBV6-1, the J gene TRBJ2-5; D is perhaps TRBD2 (6 bases). The V end lost 0 bases, the J end lost 5 bases, and 10 bases lay between the germline ends. CDR1 MNHNS and CDR2 SASEGT come from the germline V gene. The CDR3 runs to 14 residues.

In regard to this clonotype: Relative to the germline gene, one junction end is altered; a read error may explain this. The chain is built from TRBV7-9 and TRBJ2-3; D not certain. The CDR3 consists of 15 residues. The germline gives CDR1 SEHNR, CDR2 FQNEAQ (reference sequence). CDR3 sequence (DNA): TGTGCCGGCAGCCAGGTCGAACTGCTCACAGATACGCAGTATTTT. Protein: CAGSQVELLTDTQYF.

This chain connects TRBV3-1 to TRBJ1-5; D is uncertain. Germline V CDR1 and CDR2: LGHDT, YNNKEL (reference sequence). The CDR3 is 14 amino acids. Trimming removed 5 bases from V and 5 bases from J, with 13 bases in between. The CDR3 reads CASSGRQEDQPQHF. DNA of the CDR3: TGTGCCAGCAGCGGAAGACAAGAGGATCAGCCCCAGCATTTT.

CDR3 sequence reads: CASSLLEGEVYGYTF. CDR3 nucleotides: TGTGCCAGCAGTTTATTGGAGGGAGAGGTATATGGCTACACCTTC. This sequence joins TRBV12-3 or TRBV12-4 and TRBJ1-2; D unresolved. This CDR3 is 15 amino acids long. The V end was cut by 2 bases, the J end by 5 bases, with 15 bases between.

A few counts support this clonotype. This chain connects TRBV7-9 to TRBJ2-5; D is perhaps TRBD2 (6 bases). The end of the DNA fits TRBJ2-7 better, so the J call may be wrong. Per the germline V gene, CDR1 is SEHNR and CDR2 is FQNEAQ (reference sequence). CDR3 size: 16 residues. For the CDR3, the DNA is TGTGCCAGCAGCTTAGATGGACCGCCGGACTACTACGAGCAGTACTTC. Its protein product is CASSLDGPPDYYEQYF.

The chain combines TRBV7-9 with TRBJ2-1; 11 bases match TRBD2. Germline CDR1 is SEHNR and CDR2 is FQNEAQ (reference sequence). J was trimmed by 5 bases and V by 3 bases; bases with no gene match: 9. The CDR3 has 17 residues. CDR3 coding DNA: TGTGCCAGCAGCTTCCCCCTAGCGGGAGGACCAGACAATGAGCAGTTCTTC. Protein sequence: CASSFPLAGGPDNEQFF.

V usage is TRBV5-1 and J usage is TRBJ1-2, with D possibly TRBD1 on 5 matching bases. This CDR3 is built from 12 residues. The germline CDR1 and CDR2 sequences are SGHRS and YFSETQ. Trimming shortened V by 7 bases and J by 9 bases, and 16 bases separated the two germline ends. CDR3 sequence (DNA): TGCGCCAGCTCCCCAGGGACTTGGAGCTACACCTTC. The encoded protein is CASSPGTWSYTF.

This clonotype has just a few counts. The V call is TRBV4-3, the J call TRBJ2-7; D is perhaps TRBD2 (6 bases). This CDR3 is 15 amino acids long. Germline CDR1 reads LGHNA; CDR2 reads YSLEER. V lost 4 bases to trimming and J lost 0 bases, with 13 bases between them. The CDR3 spells CASSLAAASSYEQYF. CDR3 sequence (DNA): TGCGCCAGCAGCCTAGCGGCGGCAAGCTCCTACGAGCAGTACTTC.

V gene TRBV6-1 combines with J gene TRBJ2-1, with 7 positions matching TRBD1. The length of the CDR3 is 11 residues. CDR1 is MNHNS, CDR2 SASEGT, per germline. The J segment lost 3 bases and the V segment lost 11 bases, leaving 1 base of the junction unmatched. Here the CDR3 DNA reads TGTGCCGGACAGGTCTACAATGAGCAGTTCTTC. This sequence encodes CAGQVYNEQFF.

This clonotype was counted between two and nine times. This rearrangement joins TRBV6-2 or TRBV6-3 to TRBJ1-5; maybe TRBD1 (6 bases). V was clipped by 6 bases and J by 3 bases, with 15 bases between them. This CDR3 is built from 15 residues. The germline CDR1 and CDR2 sequences are MNHEY and SVGEGT. CDR3 nucleotide sequence: TGTGCCAGCAGCAGCCGGGGGGCAGACAATCAGCCCCAGCATTTT. It is translated as CASSSRGADNQPQHF.

In this sample, this clonotype turned up a few times. In this CDR3 the conserved last residue, phenylalanine or tryptophan, is missing, so a read error is likely. It is unclear where the CDR3 begins or ends on the DNA, so no DNA is shown, and the CDR3 is as TCRdb lists it. The chain combines TRBV6-1 with TRBJ2-1; the table's D gene call, TRBD2, was not cross checked with the DNA. Germline V gene sequence: CDR1 MNHNS, CDR2 SASEGT. The CDR3 is 11 residues long, ends included. The CDR3 region is CASSEVGTAVV.

This clonotype was seen only a few times. The CDR3 protein is CASRGRGEKLFF. The DNA of the CDR3 is TGCGCCAGCAGGGGACGAGGAGAAAAACTGTTTTTT. The V and J genes are TRBV5-1 and TRBJ1-4; D is perhaps TRBD1 (5 bases). The germline gives CDR1 SGHRS, CDR2 YFSETQ. The ends were cut back, 5 bases at V and 8 bases at J, with 10 bases in the middle. The CDR3 covers 12 residues.

This clonotype was observed a handful of times. The chain employs TRBV28 and TRBJ2-1; TRBD2 matches 9 bases. The V gene end was trimmed by 7 bases and the J gene end by 5 bases; junction bases not matched to a gene: 9. Germline CDR1 MDHEN, CDR2 SYDVKM. The CDR3 runs 15 residues. The CDR3 DNA sequence: TGTGCCAGCAAACGTGCGGGAGGGTCCCACAATGAGCAGTTCTTC. Translated: CASKRAGGSHNEQFF.

The rearrangement links TRBV6-2 or TRBV6-3 to TRBJ2-5; 12 nucleotides agree with TRBD1. V shed 8 bases and J 11 bases; nucleotides not matched to a gene: 9. Germline CDR1 and CDR2: MNHEY and SVGEGT. There are 13 residues in the CDR3. The CDR3: CASWGQGAREQYF. The CDR3 nucleotides are TGTGCCAGCTGGGGACAGGGGGCACGAGAGCAGTACTTC.

The CDR3 protein is CASSVGAAETQYF. In DNA, the CDR3 is TGTGCCAGCAGCGTAGGAGCCGCAGAGACCCAGTACTTC. The V gene is TRBV9, the J gene TRBJ2-5, with D uncertain. V lost 0 bases and J lost 4, with 7 bases in between. Germline V CDR1 and CDR2: SGDLS, YYNGEE. The CDR3 is 13 amino acids.

The gene calls are TRBV20-1 and TRBJ2-5; 10 bases are shared with TRBD1. The V segment lost 6 bases and the J segment 5 bases; nucleotides outside the gene matches: 12. Per the germline V gene, CDR1 is DFQATT and CDR2 is SNEGSKA (reference sequence). The CDR3 length is 15 residues. CDR3 nucleotides: TGCAGTGCCCGACCGACAGGGGGCGAGCCTGAGACCCAGTACTTC. The encoded protein is CSARPTGGEPETQYF.

V usage is TRBV20-1 and J usage is TRBJ1-2; weak D call: TRBD1 (6 bases). Germline CDR1 and CDR2: DFQATT and SNEGSKA (reference sequence). The CDR3 runs to 13 residues. V was shortened by 6 bases and J by 0 bases, with 11 bases between the two germline ends. The CDR3 sequence is CSAPTGSNYGYTF. In nucleotides, the CDR3 is TGCAGTGCCCCAACAGGGTCTAACTATGGCTACACCTTC.

The chain recombines TRBV18 with TRBJ2-4, with 9 bases fitting TRBD1. Germline V gives CDR1 KGHSH, CDR2 LQKENI. This CDR3 has 19 residues. J lost 3 bases, V lost 5 bases, and 17 bases had no gene match. The CDR3 reads CASSGSTGTGRVGKNIQYF. Here the CDR3 DNA reads TGTGCCAGCTCAGGCTCCACCGGGACAGGGCGTGTCGGCAAAAACATTCAGTACTTC.

Only one count was recorded for this clonotype. The chain carries TRBV12-3 or TRBV12-4 and TRBJ1-2; weak D call: TRBD1 (5 bases). The length of the CDR3 is 14 residues. V lost 5 bases, J lost 4 bases, and 14 bases lay in between. The CDR3 DNA reads TGTGCCAGCAGTCCTAGACAGATTTCCTATGGCTACACCTTC. Translating it yields CASSPRQISYGYTF.

This clonotype was recorded a few times. The J gene is TRBJ1-1, the V gene TRBV28; possible D gene TRBD1, 6 bases. The length of the CDR3 is 15 residues. Between the trimmed V and J ends, which lost 6 bases and 10 bases, there was a span of 24 bases. Germline CDR1 MDHEN, CDR2 SYDVKM. This CDR3 reads CASSTGSNNVGGAFF. The CDR3 DNA follows: TGTGCCAGCAGCACAGGGTCAAATAATGTAGGGGGAGCTTTCTTT.

This clonotype was observed a handful of times. This chain joins TRBV18 and TRBJ2-3, with a tentative D call TRBD1 (6 bases). Trimming pared 3 bases from V and 0 bases from J, leaving 16 bases between. The CDR3 loop spans 17 amino acids. The germline V gene has CDR1 KGHSH and CDR2 LQKENI. The CDR3 protein is CASSPPRGSLSTDTQYF. The CDR3 DNA sequence: TGTGCCAGCTCACCGCCAAGGGGGTCCCTAAGCACAGATACGCAGTATTTT.

The V gene is TRBV6-4, the J gene TRBJ2-5, with D possibly matching TRBD1 (7 bases). The germline V gene has CDR1 MRHNA and CDR2 SNTAGT. This CDR3 comprises 14 residues. Between the trimmed V and J ends, which lost 7 bases and 5 bases, there was a span of 17 bases. The CDR3 nucleotides are TGTGCCAGCATGCAGGGGGGAAAGAGGGAGACCCAGTACTTC. This codes for CASMQGGKRETQYF.

J is TRBJ2-5 and V is TRBV14; the D gene is possibly TRBD1 (5 bases). The V gene lost 4 bases and the J gene lost 7 bases, with 13 bases spanning the gap. CDR1 and CDR2 (germline): SGHDN, FVKESK. This CDR3 has 13 amino acids. The CDR3 loop is CASSPTTDVTQYF. The CDR3 DNA reads TGTGCCAGCAGCCCGACGACAGATGTGACCCAGTACTTC.

The chain uses TRBV29-1 and TRBJ1-2; maybe TRBD1 (5 bases). Trimming took off 7 bases at V and 2 bases at J, with 11 bases between the two ends. Germline V gives CDR1 SQVTM, CDR2 ANQGSEA. The CDR3 contains 12 residues. Here the CDR3 reads CSALQENYGYTF. In DNA, the CDR3 is TGCAGCGCCTTACAGGAGAACTATGGCTACACCTTC.

This clonotype has only a few counts. The rearrangement uses TRBV6-2 or TRBV6-3 and TRBJ1-2; TRBD1 might be the D (6 bases). Germline V CDR1 and CDR2: MNHEY, SVGEGT. This CDR3 has 15 amino acids. Trimming shortened V by 5 bases and J by 2 bases, and 15 bases separated the two germline ends. As DNA, the CDR3 is TGTGCCAGCAGTAACCCGTTGGACAGAAACTATGGCTACACCTTC. Translating it yields CASSNPLDRNYGYTF.

This chain uses TRBV7-2 with TRBJ1-5; no clear D gene. Trimming shortened V by 1 base and J by 3 bases, and 7 bases separated the two germline ends. Germline lookup yields CDR1 SGHTA and CDR2 FQGNSA. The CDR3 is 14 residues long. DNA for the CDR3: TGTGCCAGCAGCTTAGTGGCAGACAATCAGCCCCAGCATTTT. Its protein product is CASSLVADNQPQHF.

This clonotype was observed a few times. J is TRBJ2-7 and V is TRBV12-3 or TRBV12-4, with D perhaps matching TRBD2 (6 bases). The V and J ends lost 5 bases and 7 bases respectively, with 18 bases between them. The length of the CDR3 is 14 residues. The CDR3 coding sequence is TGTGCCAGCAGTCACGGGGGTGCCGGTCGGGAGCAGTACTTC. This sequence encodes CASSHGGAGREQYF.

This clonotype turned up a few times. One junction end does not reproduce the germline sequence, and a read error may be involved. The chain joins TRBV27 to TRBJ2-4; D not certain. From germline, CDR1 is MNHEY and CDR2 SMNVEV (reference sequence). This CDR3 contains 15 residues. In DNA, the CDR3 is TGTGCCAGCAGTTTATCGCGAGTAGCCAAAAGCATTCAGTACTTC. Its translation: CASSLSRVAKSIQYF.